A selection of T cell receptor beta chains follows, all from one sample in a study of T cells in Graves' hyperthyroidism and ophthalmopathy. Each CDR3 protein gets one entry after TCRdb re-called the multiplex PCR reads with MiXCR. This table has a few hundred thousand distinct CDR3 sequences, approximately 15% appearing once. The source material was blood. The source is a woman in her twenties or thirties with Graves' hyperthyroidism. The CDR3 runs from the conserved cysteine through the conserved F or W. The D gene is left open where the match is weak. A clone size is listed for some rows: how often the clone was seen (once, few, many), or a class if it is expanded.

d_call: TRBD1; clone_size: many; j_call: TRBJ1-1; v_call: TRBV5-6; cdr3_nt: TGTGCCAGCAGCTTAGGGACAGGGGGGGCTGAAGCTTTCTTT; cdr3_aa: CASSLGTGGAEAFF
d_call: TRBD2; clone_size: few; j_call: TRBJ2-3; v_call: TRBV5-5; cdr3_nt: TGTGCCAGCAGCACCGGGACTAGCGGGAGAACAGATACGCAGTATTTT; cdr3_aa: CASSTGTSGRTDTQYF
d_call: -; clone_size: few; j_call: TRBJ2-2; v_call: TRBV15; cdr3_nt: TGTGCCACCAGCAGAGTAAAGGGTTCGGGGGAGCTGTTTTTT; cdr3_aa: CATSRVKGSGELFF
d_call: -; clone_size: many; j_call: TRBJ1-1; v_call: TRBV6-2/TRBV6-3; cdr3_nt: TGTGCCAGCAGTTACCGGTGGGGAGGGACTGAAGCTTTCTTT; cdr3_aa: CASSYRWGGTEAFF
d_call: -; clone_size: many; j_call: TRBJ2-4; v_call: TRBV20-1; cdr3_nt: TGCAGTCCGGGGGCTGTCATTCAGTACTTC; cdr3_aa: CSPGAVIQYF
d_call: -; clone_size: -; j_call: TRBJ1-2; v_call: TRBV3-1; cdr3_nt: TGTGCCAGCAGCCGAGATCTGAGGACAGTCTATGGCTACACCTTC; cdr3_aa: CASSRDLRTVYGYTF
d_call: -; clone_size: -; j_call: TRBJ2-6; v_call: TRBV5-1; cdr3_nt: TGCGCCAGCAGTCGTCAGGGGTATGGGGCCAACGTCCTGACTTTC; cdr3_aa: CASSRQGYGANVLTF
d_call: -; clone_size: many; j_call: TRBJ1-4; v_call: TRBV12-3/TRBV12-4; cdr3_nt: TGTGCCAGCAGTTTAACAGGGAATAATGAAAAACTGTTTTTT; cdr3_aa: CASSLTGNNEKLFF
d_call: -; clone_size: many; j_call: TRBJ2-7; v_call: TRBV2; cdr3_nt: TGTGCCAGCAGTGGCCCTATACAACAGGGATCCTACGAGCAGTACTTC; cdr3_aa: CASSGPIQQGSYEQYF
d_call: -; clone_size: many; j_call: TRBJ2-5; v_call: TRBV28; cdr3_nt: TGTGCCAGCAGTTCTCAGACAGGGACTGAGGAGACCCAGTACTTC; cdr3_aa: CASSSQTGTEETQYF